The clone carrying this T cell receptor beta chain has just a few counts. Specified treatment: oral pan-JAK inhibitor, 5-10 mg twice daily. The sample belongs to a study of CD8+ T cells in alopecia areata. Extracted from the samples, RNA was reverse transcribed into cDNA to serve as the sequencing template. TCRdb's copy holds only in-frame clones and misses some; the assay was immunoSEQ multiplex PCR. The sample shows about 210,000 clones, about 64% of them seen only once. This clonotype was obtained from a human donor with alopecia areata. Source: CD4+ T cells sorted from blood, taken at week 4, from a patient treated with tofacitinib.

Here the CDR3 reads CASSLGTAEAFF. DNA for the CDR3: TGCGCCAGCAGCCTTGGGACAGCTGAAGCTTTCTTT. The V call is TRBV4-3, the J call TRBJ1-1, with 7 bases aligning to TRBD1. Germline loops: CDR1 LGHNA, CDR2 YSLEER. The CDR3 covers 12 residues. V dropped 4 bases and J dropped 6; count of bases not matched to a gene: 2.